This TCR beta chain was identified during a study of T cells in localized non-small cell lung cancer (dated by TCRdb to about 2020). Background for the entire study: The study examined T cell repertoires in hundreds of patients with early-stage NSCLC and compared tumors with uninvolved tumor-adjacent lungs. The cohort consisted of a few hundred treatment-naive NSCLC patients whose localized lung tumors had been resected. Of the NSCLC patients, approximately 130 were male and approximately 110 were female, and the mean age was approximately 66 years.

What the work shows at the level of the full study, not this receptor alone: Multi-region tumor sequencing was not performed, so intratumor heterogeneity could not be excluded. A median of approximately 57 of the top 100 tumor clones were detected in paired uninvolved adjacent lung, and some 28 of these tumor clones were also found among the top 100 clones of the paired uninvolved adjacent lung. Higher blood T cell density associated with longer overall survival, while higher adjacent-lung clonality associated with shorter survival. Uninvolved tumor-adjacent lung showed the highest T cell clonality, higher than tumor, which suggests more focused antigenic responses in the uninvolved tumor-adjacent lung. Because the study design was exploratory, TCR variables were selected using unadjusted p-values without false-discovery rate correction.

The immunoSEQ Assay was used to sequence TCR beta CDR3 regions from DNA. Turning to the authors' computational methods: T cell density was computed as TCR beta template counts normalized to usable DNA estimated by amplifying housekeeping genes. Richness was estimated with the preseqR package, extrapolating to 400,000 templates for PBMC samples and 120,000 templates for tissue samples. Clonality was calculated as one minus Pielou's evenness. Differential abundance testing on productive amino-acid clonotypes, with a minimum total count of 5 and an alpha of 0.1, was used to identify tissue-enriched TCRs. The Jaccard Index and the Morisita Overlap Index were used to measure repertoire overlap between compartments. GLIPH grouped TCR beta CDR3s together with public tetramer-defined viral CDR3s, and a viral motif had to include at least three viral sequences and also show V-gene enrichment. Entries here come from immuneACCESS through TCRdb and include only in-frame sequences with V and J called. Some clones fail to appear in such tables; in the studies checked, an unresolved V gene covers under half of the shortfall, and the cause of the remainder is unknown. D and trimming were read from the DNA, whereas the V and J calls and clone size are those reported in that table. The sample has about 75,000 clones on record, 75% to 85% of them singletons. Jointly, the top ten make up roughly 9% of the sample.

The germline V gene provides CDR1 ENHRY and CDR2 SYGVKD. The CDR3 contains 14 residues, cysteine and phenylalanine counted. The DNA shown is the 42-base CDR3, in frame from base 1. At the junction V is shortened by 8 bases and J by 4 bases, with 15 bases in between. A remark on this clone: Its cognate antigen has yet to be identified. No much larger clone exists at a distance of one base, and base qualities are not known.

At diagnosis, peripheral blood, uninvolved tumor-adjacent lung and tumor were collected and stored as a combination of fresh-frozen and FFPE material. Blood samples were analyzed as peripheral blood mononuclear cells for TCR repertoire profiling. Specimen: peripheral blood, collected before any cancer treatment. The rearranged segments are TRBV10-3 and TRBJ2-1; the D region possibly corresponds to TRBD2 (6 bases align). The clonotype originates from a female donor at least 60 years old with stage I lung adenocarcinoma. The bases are TGTGCCATCTGGGGAGGCGGAACTTACAATGAGCAGTTCTTC. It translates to CAIWGGGTYNEQFF.